The source of this T cell receptor (beta chain) is a study of blood T cell repertoires in COVID-19. The germline CDR1 and CDR2 sequences are SGHTA and FQGNSA. The V gene lost 5 bases and the J gene lost 6 bases, with 15 bases spanning the gap. CDR3 length: 14 amino acids. Methods used by the authors: Amplification from reference gene primers served as the basis for estimated nucleated cell counts. Measured with immunoSEQ multiplex PCR; TCRdb has only the in-frame clones, and not every one. That table gives V, J and clone size, and the DNA gave D and trimming. The table includes over 70,000 clones, 75% to 90% detected once.

The material sequenced was peripheral blood. This clonotype was obtained from a woman aged 80 or older with acute or convalescent COVID-19. This rearrangement joins TRBV7-2 to TRBJ2-3, with D possibly being TRBD1 (5 bases). CDR3 DNA: TGTGCCAGCAGCCCTGCTAGTGGGGCGGATACGCAGTATTTT. This gives the protein CASSPASGADTQYF.